The entry below describes one T cell receptor beta chain. Its antigen target is currently unknown. Per-base qualities were not stored, and no clone one base away is much larger. A FACSAria II was used to sort memory CD4+ T cells, defined as single viable CD3+CD4+CD8-CD45RO+ cells. CMV serostatus was determined with a Roche Elecsys assay detecting serum IgG against CMV pp150, pp28, p38 and p52. Once the samples were thawed, total CD4+ T cells were enriched through positive selection using CD4 magnetic microbeads. The samples came from a separate study whose specific focus was interrogating the CD4+ T cell memory repertoire. Peripheral blood mononuclear cells were isolated and cryopreserved according to standard operating procedures, and serum was kept at -80 degrees C. The staining used CD3-PerCP (BW264/56), CD4-APC (RPA-T4), CD45RO-PE (UCHT1) and CD8-Pacific Orange (3B5) antibodies, and Sytox blue was used to exclude non-viable cells.

Genomic DNA was extracted from sorted cells with the Quick-DNA Microprep Kit. Amplification of TCRbeta DNA was done with the immunoSEQ hsTCRbeta kit, following the protocol from the manufacturer. TCRbeta libraries were sequenced on an Illumina MiSeq instrument. On the study's bioinformatics: Following removal of out-of-frame sequences, some 2 million distinct TCRbeta sequences were retained, with an average of approximately 64,000 per individual. Each individual was scored according to the count of over 150 previously reported CMV-associated TCRbeta sequences and the total productive distinct TCRbeta count. A beta-binomial model was reimplemented in Python, and scikit-learn random forests with default parameters were trained on US cohort data. Classifier performance on the Belgian cohort was summarized as median AUC with percentile confidence intervals over 10,000 bootstrap iterations. The table was pulled from immuneACCESS by TCRdb, which kept in-frame rearrangements only. Such tables lose some clones; where checked, under half of the loss comes from unresolved V genes, and the rest has no known cause. V and J calls and clone size are given by that table; D and trimming were obtained from the DNA. Across this sample there are 46,000 or so clones, with 77% seen only once. The ten largest clones represent roughly 0.6% of the sample.

The sample belongs to a study of memory CD4+ T cells and cytomegalovirus serostatus (dated by TCRdb to the late 2010s). Regarding the research as a whole: The 35 or so healthy Belgian adults in the cohort included 9 who were CMV seropositive and roughly 25 who were CMV seronegative. To replicate a published TCR-based CMV serostatus classifier, the study sequenced CD4+ memory TCRbeta repertoires from a Belgian cohort whose cytomegalovirus serostatus was known. Overall results and qualifications from the work: The results were read as suggesting that the CMV-associated TCR signature is, for the most part, present in the CD4+ memory repertoire. Of around 150 previously reported CMV-associated TCRbeta sequences, 67 appeared in the CD4+ memory repertoires, each in one to five individuals. A median bootstrapped AUC of around 0.95 with a 95% CI of 0.76-1.00 was achieved on the Belgian cohort by the original-framework classifier. For predicting CMV serostatus, the median bootstrapped AUC was 0.95 using the original framework and almost 0.93 using a US-trained random forest. Unlike the original study, which covered naive and memory CD4+ and CD8+ populations, the Belgian study sequenced only CD4+CD45RO+ memory cells.

The CDR3 runs 13 residues from the cysteine to the phenylalanine. The only DNA kept is the CDR3, 39 bases in frame from the first base. Deletion took 0 bases off V and 13 bases off J, with a span of 15 bases between the germline ends. CDR1 and CDR2 (MDHEN, SYDVKM) derive from the germline V gene. The sample consisted of memory CD4+ T cells from blood. Recombination linked TRBV28 to TRBJ1-2, and perhaps TRBD1 as D gene, on 5 matching bases. The sequence derives from an adult in good health and CMV-seronegative. The CDR3 amino acid sequence is: CASSLWERRGFTF. The DNA sequence follows: TGTGCCAGCAGTTTATGGGAGCGCCGGGGGTTCACCTTC.